This record covers a single T cell receptor beta chain. The antigen remains undetermined. This record belongs to a study of beta chain features in type 1 diabetes. Study observations and caveats: For Type 1 diabetes patients, all four CD4+ subsets carried TCRB CDR3s that were moderately but significantly shorter.

Expressed TCRB transcripts got sequenced, as all isolated RNA was reverse transcribed. Only in-frame clones appear in the TCRdb table, and some are missing; sequencing was by immunoSEQ multiplex PCR. Among approximately 730,000 clones listed, around an eighth were seen once. The CDR3 is made up of 12 amino acids. Looked up from germline, CDR1 is SQVTM and CDR2 is ANQGSEA. Deletions cut 6 bases from V and 5 bases from J, with 13 bases between. Sequenced material: naive CD4+ T cells from blood. The V and J genes are TRBV29-1 and TRBJ2-5, with D perhaps matching TRBD1 or TRBD2 (6 bases each). The receptor's source is a man younger than 35 with type 1 diabetes. The CDR3 sequence: CSVRRGDETQYF. For the CDR3, the DNA is TGCAGCGTCCGAAGGGGGGATGAGACCCAGTACTTC.